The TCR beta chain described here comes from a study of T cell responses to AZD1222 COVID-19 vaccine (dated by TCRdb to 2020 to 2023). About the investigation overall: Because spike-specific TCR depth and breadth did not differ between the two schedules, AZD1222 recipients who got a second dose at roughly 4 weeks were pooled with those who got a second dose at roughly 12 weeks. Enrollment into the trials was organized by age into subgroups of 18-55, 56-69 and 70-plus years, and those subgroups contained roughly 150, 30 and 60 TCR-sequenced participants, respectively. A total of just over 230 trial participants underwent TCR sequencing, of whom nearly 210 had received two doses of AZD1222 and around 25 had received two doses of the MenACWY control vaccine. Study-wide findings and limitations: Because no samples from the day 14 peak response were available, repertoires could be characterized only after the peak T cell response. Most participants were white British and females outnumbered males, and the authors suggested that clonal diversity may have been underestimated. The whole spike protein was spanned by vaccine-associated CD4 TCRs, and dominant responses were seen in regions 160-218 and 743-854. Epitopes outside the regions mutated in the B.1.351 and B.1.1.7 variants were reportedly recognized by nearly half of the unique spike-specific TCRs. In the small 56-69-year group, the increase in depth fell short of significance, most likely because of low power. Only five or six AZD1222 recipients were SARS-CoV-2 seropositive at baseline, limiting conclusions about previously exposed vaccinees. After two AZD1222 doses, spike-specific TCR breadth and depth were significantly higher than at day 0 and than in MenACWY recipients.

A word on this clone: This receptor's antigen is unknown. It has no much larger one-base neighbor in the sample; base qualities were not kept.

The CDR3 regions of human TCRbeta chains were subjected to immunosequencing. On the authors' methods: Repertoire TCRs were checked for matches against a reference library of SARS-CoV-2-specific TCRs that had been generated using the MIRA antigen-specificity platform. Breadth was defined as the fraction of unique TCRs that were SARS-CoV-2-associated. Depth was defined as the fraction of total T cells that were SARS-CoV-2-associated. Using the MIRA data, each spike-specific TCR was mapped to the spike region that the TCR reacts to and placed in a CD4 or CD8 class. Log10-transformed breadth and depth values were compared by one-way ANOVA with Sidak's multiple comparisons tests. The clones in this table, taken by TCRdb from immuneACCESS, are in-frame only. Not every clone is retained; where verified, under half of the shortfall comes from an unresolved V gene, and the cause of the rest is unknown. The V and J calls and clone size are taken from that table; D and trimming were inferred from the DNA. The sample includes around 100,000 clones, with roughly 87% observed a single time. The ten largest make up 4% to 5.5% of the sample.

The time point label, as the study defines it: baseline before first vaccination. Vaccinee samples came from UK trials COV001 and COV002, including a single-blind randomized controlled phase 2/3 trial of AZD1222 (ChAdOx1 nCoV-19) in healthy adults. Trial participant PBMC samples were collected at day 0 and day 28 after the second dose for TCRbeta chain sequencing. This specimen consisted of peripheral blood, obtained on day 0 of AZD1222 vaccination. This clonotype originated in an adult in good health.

The nucleotide sequence is TGTGCCAGCTCACCGTTAGGACTAGCGGGGGGGAGCAATGAGCAGTTCTTC. Protein translation: CASSPLGLAGGSNEQFF. The sequence joins TRBV18 to TRBJ2-1; a stretch of 15 junction bases matches TRBD2. V lost 3 bases and J lost 6 bases, and the count of bases not matched to a germline gene is 6. For CDR1 and CDR2, the germline V gene lists KGHSH and LQKENI. From the cysteine through the phenylalanine, the CDR3 covers 17 amino acids. Only the CDR3 DNA is retained, 51 bases long and in frame from the first base.